The 9 T cell receptor beta chains below come from one sample, sequenced in a study of CD8 T cells in Susac syndrome. Reverse transcription of roughly 0.5 to 1 ug RNA was performed with random hexamers. TCRdb reprocessed the immunoSEQ multiplex PCR reads with MiXCR, giving one entry per CDR3 protein. The repertoire has some 250,000 distinct CDR3 sequences, approximately 95% of them found once; the top ten carry 0.1%. Sequences were obtained from CD4+ T cells from PBMCs. The receptors originated from a human donor with Susac syndrome.

The rearrangement joins TRBV12-3 or TRBV12-4 to TRBJ1-2; TRBD1 is a possible D gene (6 bases). The CDR3 spans 14 residues. The ends were cut back, 5 bases at V and 1 base at J, with 11 bases in the middle. The CDR3 sequence: CASSNGQYNYGYTF. CDR3 nucleotide sequence: TGTGCCAGCAGTAATGGACAGTATAACTATGGCTACACCTTC.

This chain connects TRBV4-1 to TRBJ2-3; TRBD1 aligns across 7 bases. CDR1 and CDR2 from the germline V gene are MGHRA and YSYEKL. The CDR3 extends over 18 amino acids. V lost 0 bases, J lost 2 bases, and 11 bases stayed unmatched. The CDR3 reads CASSQESASTGATDTQYF. The DNA of the CDR3 is TGCGCCAGCAGCCAAGAGAGCGCCTCTACAGGGGCCACAGATACGCAGTATTTT.

The chain links TRBV20-1 to TRBJ2-7; D possibly corresponds to TRBD1 (6 bases). Germline V gives CDR1 DFQATT, CDR2 SNEGSKA (reference sequence). Deletions cut 0 bases from V and 2 bases from J, with 14 bases between. This CDR3 is 15 amino acids long. DNA of the CDR3: TGCAGTGCTAGAGATCGGGGCAGGGGAACCTACGAGCAGTACTTC. Translation: CSARDRGRGTYEQYF.

This sequence joins TRBV28 and TRBJ2-7, with D possibly matching TRBD1 (6 bases). The germline V gene has CDR1 MDHEN and CDR2 SYDVKM. The CDR3 spans 13 residues. V shed 8 bases and J shed 4 bases, with 15 bases lying between them. Here the CDR3 reads CASGTGHKYEQYF. The CDR3 nucleotides are TGTGCCAGCGGAACGGGACACAAATACGAGCAGTACTTC.

This chain joins TRBV5-4 and TRBJ2-1, with 15 bases fitting TRBD2. V lost 0 bases and J lost 2; bases outside the gene matches: 6. CDR3 length: 19 amino acids. CDR1 SGHNT and CDR2 YYREEE come from the germline V gene (reference sequence). As DNA, the CDR3 is TGTGCCAGCAGCTTGGTGGGGACTAGCGGGAGGCGGGCCTACAATGAGCAGTTCTTC. Its protein product is CASSLVGTSGRRAYNEQFF.

The V gene is TRBV7-8, the J gene TRBJ2-7, with D unclear. The CDR3 has 14 residues. Germline lookup yields CDR1 SGHVS and CDR2 FQNEAQ. The V end was cut by 5 bases, the J end by 3 bases, with 14 bases between. The CDR3 reads CASSAVVLGYEQYF. CDR3 nucleotide sequence: TGTGCCAGCAGCGCGGTGGTTCTGGGCTACGAGCAGTACTTC.

The V call is TRBV4-2, the J call TRBJ2-7; D possibly corresponds to TRBD2 (6 bases). V was shortened by 1 base and J by 0 bases, with 7 bases between the two germline ends. Germline loops: CDR1 LGHNA, CDR2 YNFKEQ. This CDR3 comprises 14 residues. In DNA, the CDR3 is TGTGCCAGCAGCCAAGGGGACTCCTCCTACGAGCAGTACTTC. Translating gives CASSQGDSSYEQYF.

The chain recombines TRBV29-1 with TRBJ1-3; TRBD1 matches at 9 bases. CDR3 length: 17 amino acids. Germline V gives CDR1 SQVTM, CDR2 ANQGSEA. V shed 4 bases and J 3 bases; nucleotides not matched to a gene: 13. The CDR3 region is CSVGENRGRSIGNTIYF. The CDR3 nucleotides are TGCAGCGTTGGGGAGAACAGGGGGCGTTCGATTGGAAACACCATATATTTT.

The genes are TRBV21-1 and TRBJ2-3; the listed D gene, TRBD2, was not tested against the DNA. TRBV21-1 is given as a pseudogene. The CDR3 has 15 amino acids. CDR3 DNA: TGTGCCAGCGGAACTAGCGGGCATCGGACAGATACGCAGTATTTT. The encoded protein is CASGTSGHRTDTQYF.